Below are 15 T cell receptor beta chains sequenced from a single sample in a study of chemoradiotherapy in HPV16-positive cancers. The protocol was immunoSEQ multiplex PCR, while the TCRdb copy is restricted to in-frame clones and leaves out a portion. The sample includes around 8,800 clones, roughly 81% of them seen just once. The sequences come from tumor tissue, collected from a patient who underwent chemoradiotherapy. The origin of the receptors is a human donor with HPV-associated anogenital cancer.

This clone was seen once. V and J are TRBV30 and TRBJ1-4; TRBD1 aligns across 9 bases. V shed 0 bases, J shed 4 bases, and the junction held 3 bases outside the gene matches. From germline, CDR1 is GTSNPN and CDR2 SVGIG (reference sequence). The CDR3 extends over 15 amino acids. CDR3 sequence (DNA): TGTGCCTGGAGTGTACGGGGACAGGGTAATGAAAAACTGTTTTTT. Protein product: CAWSVRGQGNEKLFF.

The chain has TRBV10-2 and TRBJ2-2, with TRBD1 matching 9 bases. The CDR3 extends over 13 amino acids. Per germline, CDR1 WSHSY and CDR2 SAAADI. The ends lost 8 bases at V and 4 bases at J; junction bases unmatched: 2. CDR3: CASSTGGTGELFF. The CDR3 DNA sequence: TGCGCCAGCTCGACAGGGGGCACCGGGGAGCTGTTTTTT.

CDR3 DNA: TGTGCCAGCTCACCGGAGGGGGCAGGGGAAAAACTGTTTTTT. As protein: CASSPEGAGEKLFF. This sequence joins TRBV18 and TRBJ1-4, with TRBD1 matching over 7 bases. The CDR3 sequence is 14 residues long. J gave up 8 bases and V 3 bases, and 6 bases lay outside the gene matches. The germline CDR1 and CDR2 sequences are KGHSH and LQKENI.

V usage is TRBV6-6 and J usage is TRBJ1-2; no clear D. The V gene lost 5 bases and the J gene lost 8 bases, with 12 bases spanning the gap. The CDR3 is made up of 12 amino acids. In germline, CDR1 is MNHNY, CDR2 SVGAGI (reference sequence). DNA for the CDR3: TGTGCCAGCAGTCGCACGGAAAAAGGCTACACCTTC. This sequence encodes CASSRTEKGYTF.

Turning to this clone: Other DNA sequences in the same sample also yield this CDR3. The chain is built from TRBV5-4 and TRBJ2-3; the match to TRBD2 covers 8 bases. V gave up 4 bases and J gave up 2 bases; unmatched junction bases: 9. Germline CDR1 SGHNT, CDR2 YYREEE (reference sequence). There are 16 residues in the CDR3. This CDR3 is CASSPLAGGATDTQYF. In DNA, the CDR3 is TGTGCCAGCAGCCCGCTTGCGGGGGGAGCCACAGATACGCAGTATTTT.

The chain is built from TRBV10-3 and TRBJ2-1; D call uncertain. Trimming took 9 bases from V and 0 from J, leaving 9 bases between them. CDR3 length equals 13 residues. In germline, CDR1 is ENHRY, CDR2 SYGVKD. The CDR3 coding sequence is TGTGCCATTGACGGCAGCTCCTACAATGAGCAGTTCTTC. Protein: CAIDGSSYNEQFF.

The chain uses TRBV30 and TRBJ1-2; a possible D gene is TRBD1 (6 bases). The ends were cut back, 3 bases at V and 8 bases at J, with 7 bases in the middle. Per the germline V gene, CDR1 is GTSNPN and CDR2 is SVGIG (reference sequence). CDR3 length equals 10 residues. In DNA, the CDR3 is TGTGCCTGGAGGAGGGGGGGCTACACCTTC. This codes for CAWRRGGYTF.

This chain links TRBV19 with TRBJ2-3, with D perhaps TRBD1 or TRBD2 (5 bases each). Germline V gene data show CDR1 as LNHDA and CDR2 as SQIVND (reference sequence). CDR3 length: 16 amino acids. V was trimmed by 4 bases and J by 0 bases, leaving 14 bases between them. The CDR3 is CASSTYRDGSTDTQYF. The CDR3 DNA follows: TGTGCCAGTAGTACCTACCGGGACGGGAGCACAGATACGCAGTATTTT. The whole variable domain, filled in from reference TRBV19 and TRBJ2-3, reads DGGITQSPKYLFRKEGQNVTLSCEQNLNHDAMYWYRQDPGQGLRLIYYSQIVNDFQKGDIAEGYSVSREKKESFPLTVTSAQKNPTAFYLCASSTYRDGSTDTQYFGPGTRLTVL.

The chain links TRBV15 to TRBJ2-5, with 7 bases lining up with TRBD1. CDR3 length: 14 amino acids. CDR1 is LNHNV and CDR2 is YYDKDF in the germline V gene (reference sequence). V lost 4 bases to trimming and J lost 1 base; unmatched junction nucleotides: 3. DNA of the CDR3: TGTGCCACCAGCACGGGACAGATCCAAGAGACCCAGTACTTC. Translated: CATSTGQIQETQYF.

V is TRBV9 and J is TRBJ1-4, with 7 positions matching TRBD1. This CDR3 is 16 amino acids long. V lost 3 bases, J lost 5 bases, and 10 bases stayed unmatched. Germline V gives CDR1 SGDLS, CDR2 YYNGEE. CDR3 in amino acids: CASSAFEGALNEKLFF. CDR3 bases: TGTGCCAGCAGCGCGTTCGAGGGGGCCTTGAATGAAAAACTGTTTTTT.

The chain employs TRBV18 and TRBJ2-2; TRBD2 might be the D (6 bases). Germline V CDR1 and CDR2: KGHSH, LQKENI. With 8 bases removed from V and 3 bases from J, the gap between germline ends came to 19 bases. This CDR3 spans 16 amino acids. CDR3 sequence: CASTFPRRRDTGELFF. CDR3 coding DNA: TGTGCCAGCACATTTCCCCGGCGGAGGGACACCGGGGAGCTGTTTTTT. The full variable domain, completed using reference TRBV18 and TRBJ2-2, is NAGVMQNPRHLVRRRGQEARLRCSPMKGHSHVYWYRQLPEEGLKFMVYLQKENIIDESGMPKERFSAEFPKEGPSILRIQQVVRGDSAAYFCASTFPRRRDTGELFFGEGSRLTVL.

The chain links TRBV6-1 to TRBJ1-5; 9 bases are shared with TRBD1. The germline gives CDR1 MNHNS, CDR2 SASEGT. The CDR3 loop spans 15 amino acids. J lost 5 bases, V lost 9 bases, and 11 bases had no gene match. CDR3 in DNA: TGTGCCAGTGCTTCCTTGGACAGGGGAGATCAGCCCCAGCATTTT. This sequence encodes CASASLDRGDQPQHF.

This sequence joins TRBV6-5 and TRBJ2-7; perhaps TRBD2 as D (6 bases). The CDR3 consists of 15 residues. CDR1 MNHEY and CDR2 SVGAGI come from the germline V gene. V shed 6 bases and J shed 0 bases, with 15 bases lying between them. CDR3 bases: TGTGCCAGCAGGCCGGGACTTTTGAGCTCCTACGAGCAGTACTTC. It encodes CASRPGLLSSYEQYF.

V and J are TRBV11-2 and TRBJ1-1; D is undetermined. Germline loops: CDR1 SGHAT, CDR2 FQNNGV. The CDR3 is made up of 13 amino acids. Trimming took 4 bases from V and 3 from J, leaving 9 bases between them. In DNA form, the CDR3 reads TGTGCCAGCAGCTCTAAGCAGGACACTGAAGCTTTCTTT. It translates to CASSSKQDTEAFF.

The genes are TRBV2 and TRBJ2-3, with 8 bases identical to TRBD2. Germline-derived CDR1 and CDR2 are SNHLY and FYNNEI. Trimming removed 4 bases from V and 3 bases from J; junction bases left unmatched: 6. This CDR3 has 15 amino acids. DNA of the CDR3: TGTGCCAGCAGTGGTATTAGCGGGACAACAGATACGCAGTATTTT. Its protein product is CASSGISGTTDTQYF.